The rows below give T cell receptor beta chains drawn from one sample of a study of blood T cells in healthy people across ages. TCRdb redid the calling of the 5' RACE reads with MiXCR, one entry per CDR3 protein. The table has hundreds of thousands of distinct CDR3 sequences, under 30% seen once. Sequences were obtained from blood. Receptor source: a woman older than 75 in good health. CDR3s include the opening cysteine and the closing phenylalanine or tryptophan. D genes are given only for firm matches. A clone size is listed for some rows: how often the clone was seen (once, few, many), or a class if it is expanded.

TRBV2	TRBJ1-1	few	TRBD1	TGTGCCAGCAGGAGACAGGGTATCTTCACTGAAGCTTTCTTT	CASRRQGIFTEAFF
TRBV12-3/TRBV12-4	TRBJ2-1	many	NA	TGTGCCAGCAGTTTAATGCGGAATGAGCAGTTCTTC	CASSLMRNEQFF
TRBV4-3	TRBJ1-1	few	NA	TGCGCCAGCAGCCAAGAATTCGGGGTGAACACTGAAGCTTTCTTT	CASSQEFGVNTEAFF
TRBV5-1	TRBJ2-2	many	NA	TGCGCCAGCAGCGTGACAGTTACCGGGGAGCTGTTTTTT	CASSVTVTGELFF
TRBV5-6	TRBJ1-2	NA	TRBD1	TGTGCCTGCAGCGAAACAGGGGGCGGTTATGGCTACACCTTC	CACSETGGGYGYTF
TRBV28	TRBJ2-1	few	NA	TGTGCCAGCAGTTTCGCTCGGTATGAGCAGTTCTTC	CASSFARYEQFF
TRBV6-2/TRBV6-3	TRBJ2-1	many	TRBD1	TGTGCCAGCAGTTACACCGGACAGGTGTGGAATGAGCAGTTCTTC	CASSYTGQVWNEQFF
TRBV27	TRBJ2-2	NA	NA	TGTGCCAGCTCTTTTTCCTGGACAGCGAACACCGGGGAGCTGTTTTTT	CASSFSWTANTGELFF
TRBV27	TRBJ1-1	NA	TRBD1	TGTGCCAGCAGTCAGGACAGGGGAGAGTTTGACGCTTTCTTT	CASSQDRGEFDAFF
TRBV7-2	TRBJ2-1	NA	NA	TGCGCCAGCAGCTTTGGGCCTCCGGGTGAGCAGTTCTTC	CASSFGPPGEQFF
TRBV7-6	TRBJ2-3	many	NA	TGTGCCAGCAGCTCCCGGGACGCAAATACGCAGTATTTT	CASSSRDANTQYF
TRBV7-2	TRBJ1-1	NA	TRBD1	TGTGCCAGCAGCGTAACAGGGGGCGTTGGCACTGAAGCTTTCTTT	CASSVTGGVGTEAFF
TRBV6-2/TRBV6-3	TRBJ2-5	NA	NA	TGTGCCAGCATCCAAACCGGGACCCAGTACTTC	CASIQTGTQYF
TRBV20-1	TRBJ2-5	many	TRBD1	TGCAGTGCTAGAAGGACAGGACTCCAAGAGACCCAGTACTTC	CSARRTGLQETQYF
TRBV4-3	TRBJ2-5	many	NA	TGCGCCAGCAGCCAAGAAGGGGCTTTCGGCGAGACCCAGTACTTC	CASSQEGAFGETQYF
TRBV18	TRBJ2-3	NA	TRBD2	TGTGCCAGCTCAAGCGGGATAGCGAGAGGCACAGATACGCAGTATTTT	CASSSGIARGTDTQYF
TRBV7-2	TRBJ2-3	many	NA	TGTGCCAGCAGCTTTGAAACGCAGTATTTT	CASSFETQYF
TRBV5-1	TRBJ1-4	NA	TRBD1	TGCGCCAGCCGCTCCGACAGGGAGGGCGAAAAACTGTTTTTT	CASRSDREGEKLFF
TRBV18	TRBJ2-4	many	NA	TGTGCCAGCTCCCCAGGGATAGCCAAAAACATTCAGTACTTC	CASSPGIAKNIQYF
TRBV29-1	TRBJ1-1	few	NA	TGCAGCGTTGAAGTCGGAGGTTCCGAGGTAACTGAAGCTTTCTTT	CSVEVGGSEVTEAFF
TRBV11-2	TRBJ2-6	many	NA	TGTGCCAGCAGCCGGAGGGGAGGGGCTACAGGGTCTGGGGCCAACGTCCTGACTTTC	CASSRRGGATGSGANVLTF
TRBV5-1	TRBJ2-4	NA	NA	TGCGCCAGCAGCCTGGAGGCAGAGCGAGCCAAAAACATTCAGTACTTC	CASSLEAERAKNIQYF
TRBV2	TRBJ2-7	few	NA	TGTGCCAGCAGTTACACCGGACACGGCGACGAGCAGTACTTC	CASSYTGHGDEQYF
TRBV7-2	TRBJ2-3	many	NA	TGTGCCAGCAGCTTCCAGCCACCGCGAGCTAGCCCCGAAGATACGCAGTATTTT	CASSFQPPRASPEDTQYF
TRBV18	TRBJ2-3	few	NA	TGTGCCAGCCCTGCACCGGGGGCAGATACGCAGTATTTT	CASPAPGADTQYF
TRBV5-1	TRBJ2-5	many	TRBD1	TGCGCCAGCAGCGCCCGGGGACAGGGACAAGAGACCCAGTACTTC	CASSARGQGQETQYF
TRBV20-1	TRBJ1-1	NA	NA	TGCAGTGCTAGAGCGAGGATCACTGAAGCTTTCTTT	CSARARITEAFF
TRBV6-2/TRBV6-3	TRBJ1-1	NA	NA	TGTGCCAGCAGTTACTCAGGGGGGCTACCCTCCCCTTTCTTT	CASSYSGGLPSPFF
TRBV7-9	TRBJ1-5	NA	TRBD1	TGTGCCAGCAGCTTGGAACAGGGGGGGGGCAATCAGCCCCAGCATTTT	CASSLEQGGGNQPQHF
TRBV7-9	TRBJ2-2	NA	NA	TGTGCCAGCAGCAATTTCCCTACCAGGACGGCGAACACCGGGGAGCTGTTTTTT	CASSNFPTRTANTGELFF
TRBV11-3	TRBJ2-3	few	NA	TGTGCCAGCAGCTTCCTCGGGGGATCTAGCACAGATACGCAGTATTTT	CASSFLGGSSTDTQYF
TRBV29-1	TRBJ1-2	few	NA	TGCAGCGTTGGACAGGCCCTAGCTAACTATGGCTACACCTTC	CSVGQALANYGYTF
TRBV24-1	TRBJ2-3	many	NA	TGTGCCACCATGCGAAGGGACACAGATACGCAGTATTTT	CATMRRDTDTQYF
TRBV6-4	TRBJ2-7	many	NA	TGTGCCAGCAGTGACCCTATGGGCGGCGAAACCTACGAGCAGTACTTC	CASSDPMGGETYEQYF
TRBV5-1	TRBJ2-3	many	NA	TGCGCCAGCAGCCCCCAGCGAGATACGCAGTATTTT	CASSPQRDTQYF
TRBV20-1	TRBJ1-2	many	TRBD1	TGCAGTGCTAGACCGGTGCCGACAGGGTCCAACTATGGCTACACCTTC	CSARPVPTGSNYGYTF
TRBV12-3/TRBV12-4	TRBJ2-7	NA	TRBD2	TGTGCCAGCAGTTTGGCGGGGGGGCTTGAGGCCCAGTACTTC	CASSLAGGLEAQYF
TRBV12-3/TRBV12-4	TRBJ2-1	many	NA	TGTGCCAGCAGTCCCCAGCGGGCAAGCTCCTACAATGAGCAGTTCTTC	CASSPQRASSYNEQFF
TRBV27	TRBJ2-6	NA	TRBD1	TGTGCCAGCAGTTCCCACAGGGGGCGCATTGCTGGGGCCAACGTCCTGACTTTC	CASSSHRGRIAGANVLTF
TRBV18	TRBJ2-6	NA	NA	TGTGCCAGCTCACCCGACCTGGCCTTTGGGGCCAACGTCCTGACTTTC	CASSPDLAFGANVLTF
TRBV20-1	TRBJ2-4	NA	TRBD1	TGCAGTGCTGGGGGCCCAGGGGGCCCATCCAAAAACATTCAGTACTTC	CSAGGPGGPSKNIQYF
TRBV7-2	TRBJ2-5	few	NA	TGTGCCAGCAGCGCGACGGAGACCCAGTACTTC	CASSATETQYF
TRBV10-3	TRBJ2-1	many	NA	TGTGCCATCAGTGAGTCGGAGTACAATGAGCAGTTCTTC	CAISESEYNEQFF
TRBV20-1	TRBJ1-2	few	NA	TGCAGTGCTCAAGACCTATCTAAAGGCTACACCTTC	CSAQDLSKGYTF
TRBV3-1	TRBJ2-7	NA	NA	TGTGCCAGCAGCCAAGGGGCCACCGTTCAGTACTTC	CASSQGATVQYF
TRBV20-1	TRBJ1-1	NA	NA	TGCAGTGCTAAGCTTCCCGGCAGGGTGCAAACTGAAGCTTTCTTT	CSAKLPGRVQTEAFF